This entry describes one T cell receptor beta chain. The antigen is unknown. The record originates from a study of vaccination and CD4 T cells after COVID-19. For the study at large: Collection of post-vaccine samples followed dose two by a median 72 days, spanning a range of 14 to 241.

The V end lost 1 base, the J end lost 13 bases, and 16 bases lay between the germline ends. The CDR3 covers 13 residues. Treatment of the sample: roughly ten-day PBMC culture with coronavirus spike peptide pools or control peptides (ViraFEST assay). CD4+ T cells that had been cultured provided DNA sequenced with the Oncomine TCR Beta short-read assay. Cultured CD4+ T cells were the source of extracted genomic DNA. TCRdb recomputed calls from the PCR reads with MiXCR, one row per CDR3 protein. The sample includes about 10,000 distinct CDR3 sequences, under 60% of them seen just once. Sequencing used CD4+ T cells from blood, cultured in vitro. V gene TRBV12-3 or TRBV12-4 combines with J gene TRBJ2-5; D is unclear. This TCR derives from a human donor who had recovered from COVID-19. In DNA, the CDR3 is TGTGCCAGCAGTTTAGGCGGCCGAGAAATATCGTACTTC. Translating it yields CASSLGGREISYF.